These 17 T cell receptor beta chains were sequenced from one sample in a study of T-cell reconstitution after alpha-beta-depleted transplantation in children. These receptors have no known antigen. The study's findings and limits: Diversity and T-cell counts at one year after transplant derived mostly from new T cells.

For TCRbeta, the library was prepared with unique molecular identifiers. MiXCR, applied by TCRdb to the PCR reads, yields one record per CDR3 protein. The data hold hundreds of thousands of distinct CDR3 sequences, with around 7.3% observed a single time. The sample in question was peripheral blood, obtained 360 days after TCRalphabeta/CD19-depleted stem cell transplant. These TCRs come from a female patient aged 2-15 years who had a stem cell transplant for Fanconi anemia, so the T cells may come from the graft donor.

Note on this clonotype: The final CDR3 position lacks the conserved phenylalanine or tryptophan, pointing to a likely read error. The CDR3 DNA sequence: TGTGCCAGCAGCTTGGGGCAGGGCTTCTACGAGCAGTACTAC. Protein: CASSLGQGFYEQYY. J is TRBJ2-7 and V is TRBV7-9; perhaps TRBD1 as D (5 bases). The germline V and J ends were trimmed by 3 bases and 3 bases, with 12 bases remaining between them. Germline V lookup: CDR1 SEHNR, CDR2 FQNEAQ (reference sequence). The CDR3 contains 14 residues.

This clonotype has just one count. The chain uses TRBV30 and TRBJ2-3; 8 bases match TRBD1. Germline V lookup: CDR1 GTSNPN, CDR2 SVGIG (reference sequence). The V gene end was trimmed by 3 bases and the J gene end by 1 base; junction bases not matched to a gene: 6. This CDR3 region has 15 residues. In DNA form, the CDR3 reads TGTGCCTGGAGGGCCAGGGGGCAAGGCACAGATACGCAGTATTTT. It specifies CAWRARGQGTDTQYF. The entire variable domain, with the rest obtained from reference TRBV30 and TRBJ2-3, is as follows: SQTIHQWPATLVQPVGSPLSLECTVEGTSNPNLYWYRQAAGRGLQLLFYSVGIGQISSEVPQNLSASRPQDRQFILSSKKLLLSDSGFYLCAWRARGQGTDTQYFGPGTRLTVL.

At least ten counts were recorded for this clonotype. The chain recombines TRBV20-1 with TRBJ2-2; D unclear. Trimming removed 3 bases at V and 9 bases at J, with 32 bases between. There are 19 residues in the CDR3. Germline V gene lookup returns CDR1 DFQATT and CDR2 SNEGSKA (reference sequence). CDR3 bases: TGCAGTGCTAGTGCAATGATCGACGCCCCTCCTCCAATTCACCGGGAGCTGTTTTTT. This codes for CSASAMIDAPPPIHRELFF.

This clonotype turned up a few times. The chain couples TRBV7-8 to TRBJ2-1, with 7 bases matching TRBD2. CDR1 SGHVS and CDR2 FQNEAQ come from the germline V gene. The CDR3 has 15 residues. V lost 1 base, J lost 4 bases, and 4 bases stayed unmatched. Here the CDR3 DNA reads TGTGCCAGCAGCTTAGGTAAGCGGGGATACAATGAGCAGTTCTTC. Translated, it gives CASSLGKRGYNEQFF.

The chain has TRBV27 and TRBJ2-3; D is perhaps TRBD2 (5 bases). The germline V gene has CDR1 MNHEY and CDR2 SMNVEV (reference sequence). The CDR3 runs to 12 residues. Deletions cut 3 bases from V and 5 bases from J, with 6 bases between. The CDR3 region is CASSFEGDTQYF. CDR3 DNA: TGTGCCAGCAGTTTTGAGGGAGATACGCAGTATTTT.

This clonotype was counted a few times. The gene calls are TRBV5-6 and TRBJ2-7, with D perhaps TRBD2 (5 bases). Germline V CDR1 and CDR2: SGHDT, YYEEEE. The CDR3 is 14 amino acids. V lost 3 bases and J lost 2, with 12 bases in between. In nucleotides, the CDR3 is TGTGCCAGCAGCTCCCCGGACGGGACCTACGAGCAGTACGTC. Protein product: CASSSPDGTYEQYV.

The chain carries TRBV20-1 and TRBJ1-5; D ambiguous. CDR3 length: 12 residues. V lost 6 bases and J 10 bases, leaving 16 bases between the germline ends. The V gene's germline CDR1 is DFQATT and CDR2 SNEGSKA (reference sequence). This CDR3 is CSAHQRVGPQHF. CDR3 DNA: TGCAGTGCGCACCAAAGGGTGGGACCCCAGCATTTT.

This clonotype has ten or more counts. The gene calls are TRBV12-3 or TRBV12-4 and TRBJ1-5, with D perhaps TRBD1 (5 bases). Trimming took 0 bases from V and 4 from J, leaving 10 bases between them. The CDR3 contains 15 residues. CDR3 amino acids: CASSLAGERNQPQHF. The CDR3 DNA follows: TGTGCCAGCAGTTTAGCGGGGGAAAGGAATCAGCCCCAGCATTTT.

The J gene is TRBJ2-3, the V gene TRBV2, with no clear D. This CDR3 is 16 amino acids long. Trimming shortened V by 6 bases and J by 8 bases, and 24 bases separated the two germline ends. CDR1 SNHLY and CDR2 FYNNEI come from the germline V gene. The CDR3 loop is CASRPQTRLAFGTQYF. The CDR3, as DNA: TGTGCCAGCAGACCTCAGACGAGGTTGGCGTTCGGTACGCAGTATTTT.

This clonotype was detected many times. The chain uses TRBV2 and TRBJ2-4; D remains unclear. Per germline, CDR1 SNHLY and CDR2 FYNNEI. V dropped 3 bases and J dropped 0 bases, with 9 bases sitting between them. The CDR3 runs to 15 residues. CDR3 bases: TGTGCCAGCAGTGAGGTTATTTTAGCCAAAAACATTCAGTACTTC. The encoded protein is CASSEVILAKNIQYF. The entire variable domain, with the rest obtained from reference TRBV2 and TRBJ2-4, is as follows: EPEVTQTPSHQVTQMGQEVILRCVPISNHLYFYWYRQILGQKVEFLVSFYNNEISEKSEIFDDQFSVERPDGSNFTLKIRSTKLEDSAMYFCASSEVILAKNIQYFGAGTRLSVL.

The genes are TRBV10-3 and TRBJ1-1; a weak D match, TRBD1 (5 bases). This CDR3 has 13 residues. From germline, CDR1 is ENHRY and CDR2 SYGVKD. The V and J ends lost 5 bases and 1 base respectively, with 8 bases between them. CDR3 protein: CAISTTENTEAFF. The CDR3 nucleotides are TGTGCCATCAGTACGACAGAGAACACTGAAGCTTTCTTT.

This clonotype showed up many times. The chain couples TRBV4-3 to TRBJ2-2, with TRBD1 identical over 9 bases. The CDR3 contains 14 residues. V lost 4 bases to trimming and J lost 7 bases; unmatched junction nucleotides: 4. CDR1 is LGHNA, CDR2 YSLEER, per germline. The chain's CDR3 is CASSRQGEVGELFF. The CDR3 DNA reads as TGCGCCAGCAGCCGACAGGGGGAGGTCGGGGAGCTGTTTTTT.

This clonotype was seen at least ten times. CDR3 in amino acids: CASSPQRTYTDTQYF. The CDR3 nucleotides are TGTGCCAGCAGCCCCCAACGGACCTACACAGATACGCAGTATTTT. This chain connects TRBV9 to TRBJ2-3; D not certain. The V end was cut by 4 bases, the J end by 2 bases, with 14 bases between. CDR1 is SGDLS, CDR2 YYNGEE, per germline. The CDR3 is made up of 15 amino acids.

This chain connects TRBV5-1 to TRBJ1-6; 9 bases fit TRBD1. Germline CDR1 SGHRS, CDR2 YFSETQ. This CDR3 has 16 amino acids. The J segment lost 7 bases and the V segment lost 4 bases, leaving 9 bases of the junction unmatched. The CDR3 bases are TGCGCCAGCAGCCCGGGACAGGGAACACGAAATTCACCCCTCCACTTT. Translation gives CASSPGQGTRNSPLHF. The entire variable domain, with the rest obtained from reference TRBV5-1 and TRBJ1-6, is as follows: KAGVTQTPRYLIKTRGQQVTLSCSPISGHRSVSWYQQTPGQGLQFLFEYFSETQRNKGNFPGRFSGRQFSNSRSEMNVSTLELGDSALYLCASSPGQGTRNSPLHFGNGTRLTVT.

This clonotype showed up just a few times. V is TRBV9 and J is TRBJ1-3; D is unresolved. The CDR3 extends over 15 amino acids. CDR1 is SGDLS, CDR2 YYNGEE, per germline. The V end was cut by 0 bases, the J end by 0 bases, with 7 bases between. DNA for the CDR3: TGTGCCAGCAGCGTAGAAACGGGCTCTGGAAACACCATATATTTT. Residues: CASSVETGSGNTIYF.

This clonotype was observed at least ten times. The V call is TRBV10-3, the J call TRBJ2-1, with TRBD2 matching 9 bases. This CDR3 is 19 amino acids long. Germline assignment: CDR1 ENHRY and CDR2 SYGVKD. V shed 0 bases and J 0 bases; nucleotides not matched to a gene: 9. The CDR3, as DNA: TGTGCCATCAGTGAGTCGGTCGCTAGCGGGGTAAGCTCCTACAATGAGCAGTTCTTC. As protein: CAISESVASGVSSYNEQFF.

Points on this clonotype: The conserved phenylalanine or tryptophan is not found at the CDR3 terminus, so this likely reflects a read error. No DNA is shown, since the ends of the CDR3 on it are uncertain; the CDR3 is the one TCRdb lists. J is TRBJ2-7 and V is TRBV18; the table's D call, TRBD1, was not checked against the DNA. The CDR3 has 13 amino acids, counting both end residues. From germline, CDR1 is KGHSH and CDR2 LQKENI. This CDR3 reads CASSPSYGQGKYY.